The 12 T cell receptor beta chains reported below all come from one sample, sequenced in a study of glioma-infiltrating T cells. TCR alpha and beta CDR3 regions were amplified from RNA using iRepertoire nested multiplex PCR. MiXCR was run by TCRdb on the multiplex PCR reads, yielding one entry per CDR3 protein. The table includes a few hundred thousand distinct CDR3 sequences, 41% detected once. Sequences were obtained from glioma tissue, nonneoplastic brain tissue, or PBMCs (not recorded which). The receptor set was obtained from a human donor with low-grade glioma or glioblastoma, undergoing nonglioma brain surgery, or in good health (not recorded which).

The V and J genes are TRBV19 and TRBJ1-5; maybe TRBD1 (5 bases). The CDR3 contains 14 residues. V shed 8 bases and J shed 7 bases, with 18 bases lying between them. CDR1 is LNHDA and CDR2 is SQIVND in the germline V gene (reference sequence). The CDR3 loop reads CASGPDPQGQPQHF. The CDR3 DNA reads as TGTGCCAGTGGACCGGACCCCCAGGGCCAGCCCCAGCATTTT.

This clonotype was observed a handful of times. V and J are TRBV4-2 and TRBJ2-1, with a tentative D call TRBD1 (5 bases). This CDR3 has 14 amino acids. V lost 1 base and J 5 bases, leaving 9 bases between the germline ends. Per the germline V gene, CDR1 is LGHNA and CDR2 is YNFKEQ. The CDR3 nucleotides read TGTGCCAGCAGCCAAGGCGACAGCAACAATGAGCAGTTCTTC. Translation: CASSQGDSNNEQFF.

This clonotype was detected a few times. The chain combines TRBV20-1 with TRBJ1-2, with a tentative D call TRBD1 (5 bases). Trimming removed 3 bases at V and 2 bases at J, with 10 bases between. Germline CDR1 DFQATT, CDR2 SNEGSKA (reference sequence). This CDR3 region has 13 residues. In DNA, the CDR3 is TGCAGTGCTAGCGGGACTCAAAACTATGGCTACACCTTC. It encodes CSASGTQNYGYTF.

The chain recombines TRBV19 with TRBJ1-1; D ambiguous. CDR3 length: 12 residues. Between the trimmed V and J ends, which lost 11 bases and 4 bases, there was a span of 14 bases. Germline values: CDR1 LNHDA, CDR2 SQIVND (reference sequence). This CDR3 is CACGSPFTEAFF. The CDR3 DNA is TGTGCCTGCGGTAGCCCATTCACTGAAGCTTTCTTT.

A word on this clonotype: Germline and junction disagree at one end, which may indicate a read error. The V and J genes are TRBV20-1 and TRBJ2-6, with 9 bases identical to TRBD1. Germline V gene sequence: CDR1 DFQATT, CDR2 SNEGSKA (reference sequence). This CDR3 has 16 amino acids. CDR3 residues: CSANRGPNSGANVMTF. In nucleotides, the CDR3 is TGCAGTGCCAACAGGGGGCCTAACTCTGGGGCCAACGTCATGACTTTC.

As DNA, the CDR3 is TGTGCCAGCAGCCCCCTAGCGGGACCATCCTACGAGCAGTACTTC. Amino acid sequence: CASSPLAGPSYEQYF. This sequence joins TRBV3-1 and TRBJ2-7; TRBD2 matches at 9 bases. After removal of 4 bases from V and 1 base from J, the junction contained 5 bases not matched to a gene. CDR3 length equals 15 residues. From germline, CDR1 is LGHDT and CDR2 YNNKEL (reference sequence).

This clonotype was seen more than once but under ten times. The J gene is TRBJ2-1, the V gene TRBV2, with a weak D call TRBD1 (6 bases). Germline V CDR1 and CDR2: SNHLY, FYNNEI. Between the trimmed V and J ends, which lost 7 bases and 0 bases, there was a span of 10 bases. CDR3 length: 14 residues. The CDR3 sequence is CASTKDSSYNEQFF. The CDR3 region has the DNA TGTGCCAGCACTAAGGACAGCTCCTACAATGAGCAGTTCTTC. The full variable domain, with the rest looked up from reference TRBV2 and TRBJ2-1, is EPEVTQTPSHQVTQMGQEVILRCVPISNHLYFYWYRQILGQKVEFLVSFYNNEISEKSEIFDDQFSVERPDGSNFTLKIRSTKLEDSAMYFCASTKDSSYNEQFFGPGTRLTVL.

With regard to this clonotype: The junction and the germline gene differ at one end; a read error may be behind it. This chain joins TRBV7-2 and TRBJ2-5; D is perhaps TRBD1 or TRBD2 (7 bases each). CDR1 and CDR2 from the germline V gene are SGHTA and FQGNSA. This CDR3 region has 16 residues. The CDR3 protein is CASSLFRGGYQETQYF. The CDR3, as DNA: TGTGCCAGCAGCCTATTCAGGGGGGGGTACCAAGAGACACAGTACTTC.

The chain has TRBV28 and TRBJ2-1; D may be TRBD2 (6 bases). This CDR3 region has 14 residues. Per the germline V gene, CDR1 is MDHEN and CDR2 is SYDVKM. With 5 bases removed from V and 2 bases from J, the gap between germline ends came to 10 bases. The CDR3 DNA reads TGTGCCAGCAGTAAGGGACTCCCCTACAATGAGCAGTTCTTC. Its protein is CASSKGLPYNEQFF.

This clonotype was seen more than once but under ten times. This chain links TRBV12-3 or TRBV12-4 with TRBJ2-7; no firm D call. Trimming removed 7 bases at V and 6 bases at J, with 16 bases between. The CDR3 covers 13 residues. This chain's CDR3 is CASTLGNLREQYF. In nucleotides, the CDR3 is TGTGCCAGCACCTTAGGAAATCTACGCGAGCAGTACTTC.

At least ten counts were recorded for this clonotype. V and J are TRBV28 and TRBJ1-2, with D maybe TRBD1 (6 bases). The CDR3 sequence is 12 residues long. Germline CDR1 is MDHEN and CDR2 is SYDVKM. V lost 6 bases to trimming and J lost 12 bases, with 17 bases between them. The CDR3 region has the DNA TGTGCCAGCAGCATTACAGGGTTGACGCACACCTTC. Residues: CASSITGLTHTF.

This clonotype appeared a few times. The chain is built from TRBV7-2 and TRBJ2-1; the match to TRBD2 covers 14 bases. Germline lookup yields CDR1 SGHTA and CDR2 FQGNSA. V trimming: 5 bases; J trimming: 1 base; junction bases outside the gene matches: 10. The CDR3 is 19 residues long. CDR3 sequence: CASSPSGTSGSGSYNEQFF. Written as DNA, the CDR3 is TGTGCCAGCAGCCCCTCCGGGACTAGCGGGAGTGGGTCCTACAATGAGCAGTTCTTC.